Below are 10 T cell receptor beta chains sequenced from a single sample in a study of cytomegalovirus exposure and HLA in healthy donors. A multiplex PCR was run with 60 Vbeta primers and 13 Jbeta primers. The assay was immunoSEQ multiplex PCR, and TCRdb's table has in-frame clones only and misses some. With roughly 120,000 clones in the sample, the ten largest clones hold roughly 3.5%. Sequencing used PBMCs. The receptors originated from a man between 18 and 29 years old in good health and CMV-seronegative.

The V and J genes are TRBV15 and TRBJ2-7; TRBD2 might be the D (5 bases). In germline, CDR1 is LNHNV, CDR2 YYDKDF (reference sequence). The length of the CDR3 is 14 residues. V lost 1 base to trimming and J lost 5 bases, with 12 bases between them. The CDR3 DNA sequence: TGTGCCACCAGCAGAGCTCGGATGAGGGACGAGCAGTACTTC. Encoded protein: CATSRARMRDEQYF. Full variable domain (rest looked up from reference TRBV15 and TRBJ2-7): DAMVIQNPRYQVTQFGKPVTLSCSQTLNHNVMYWYQQKSSQAPKLLFHYYDKDFNNEADTPDNFQSRRPNTSFCFLDIRSPGLGDTAMYLCATSRARMRDEQYFGPGTRLTVT.

The J gene is TRBJ2-2, the V gene TRBV13; D is uncertain. With 5 bases removed from V and 1 base from J, the gap between germline ends came to 11 bases. CDR1 is PRHDT, CDR2 FYEKMQ, per germline (reference sequence). CDR3 length: 15 amino acids. The CDR3 region has the DNA TGTGCCAGCAGCACCCGACACGTGAACACCGGGGAGCTGTTTTTT. Translating it yields CASSTRHVNTGELFF.

The chain links TRBV7-9 to TRBJ2-3; D may be TRBD2 (5 bases). The CDR3 runs 13 residues. The germline CDR1 and CDR2 sequences are SEHNR and FQNEAQ (reference sequence). Trimming removed 7 bases at V and 6 bases at J, with 14 bases between. CDR3 loop: CASNSPGSDTQYF. DNA for the CDR3: TGTGCCAGCAACTCCCCGGGAAGTGATACGCAGTATTTT. The full variable domain, its missing parts supplied by reference TRBV7-9 and TRBJ2-3, is DTGVSQNPRHKITKRGQNVTFRCDPISEHNRLYWYRQTLGQGPEFLTYFQNEAQLEKSRLLSDRFSAERPKGSFSTLEIQRTEQGDSAMYLCASNSPGSDTQYFGPGTRLTVL.

The chain links TRBV15 to TRBJ2-5; 7 bases fit TRBD1. The germline gives CDR1 LNHNV, CDR2 YYDKDF (reference sequence). Trimming at V came to 5 bases and at J to 2 bases, leaving 8 bases not matched to a gene. This CDR3 contains 15 residues. CDR3 in amino acids: CATSPTGVVQETQYF. In DNA form, the CDR3 reads TGTGCCACCAGCCCCACAGGGGTCGTACAAGAGACCCAGTACTTC.

The chain has TRBV19 and TRBJ1-1; D ambiguous. The V and J ends lost 4 bases and 4 bases respectively, with 7 bases between them. The CDR3 length is 12 residues. The germline CDR1 and CDR2 sequences are LNHDA and SQIVND (reference sequence). CDR3 amino acids: CASSSRFTEAFF. In DNA form, the CDR3 reads TGTGCCAGTAGTAGCCGGTTCACTGAAGCTTTCTTT. The variable domain in full, completed from reference TRBV19 and TRBJ1-1, reads DGGITQSPKYLFRKEGQNVTLSCEQNLNHDAMYWYRQDPGQGLRLIYYSQIVNDFQKGDIAEGYSVSREKKESFPLTVTSAQKNPTAFYLCASSSRFTEAFFGQGTRLTVV.

Remarks on this clone: Other DNA sequences in the sample encode the same CDR3. The gene calls are TRBV7-9 and TRBJ1-5, with no clear D. The V gene's germline CDR1 is SEHNR and CDR2 FQNEAQ (reference sequence). V was cut by 1 base and J by 9 bases, with 10 bases left in between. The CDR3 sequence is 13 residues long. CDR3 sequence: CASSLVGQWPQHF. In DNA form, the CDR3 reads TGTGCCAGCAGCTTAGTGGGCCAATGGCCCCAGCATTTT. Filled out from reference TRBV7-9 and TRBJ1-5, the complete variable domain reads DTGVSQNPRHKITKRGQNVTFRCDPISEHNRLYWYRQTLGQGPEFLTYFQNEAQLEKSRLLSDRFSAERPKGSFSTLEIQRTEQGDSAMYLCASSLVGQWPQHFGDGTRLSIL.

The genes are TRBV9 and TRBJ2-7; D gene unclear. The CDR3 covers 15 residues. Looked up from germline, CDR1 is SGDLS and CDR2 is YYNGEE. V lost 4 bases to trimming and J lost 3 bases, with 17 bases between them. CDR3 DNA sequence: TGTGCCAGCAGCCCTGGGCCCAGGTTAGACTACGAGCAGTACTTC. Amino acid sequence: CASSPGPRLDYEQYF.

V is TRBV19 and J is TRBJ1-4, with TRBD1 matching 9 bases. V shed 6 bases, J shed 8 bases, and the junction held 13 bases outside the gene matches. The CDR3 runs 16 residues. Germline V lookup: CDR1 LNHDA, CDR2 SQIVND (reference sequence). The CDR3 DNA follows: TGTGCCAGTAGCCCGCCCACAGGGGGCATCTCGGAAAAACTGTTTTTT. Translating gives CASSPPTGGISEKLFF.

The V call is TRBV5-8, the J call TRBJ2-7; 8 positions agree with TRBD1. Looked up from germline, CDR1 is SGHTS and CDR2 is YDEGEE. The trim removed 4 bases at V and 10 bases at J, leaving 13 bases unmatched. This CDR3 has 14 residues. CDR3 loop: CASSLSGQGGGQYF. The CDR3, as DNA: TGTGCCAGCAGCCTATCCGGACAGGGAGGTGGCCAGTACTTC.

The rearrangement joins TRBV6-5 to TRBJ1-2, with a weak D call TRBD1 (5 bases). With 4 bases removed from V and 3 bases from J, the gap between germline ends came to 18 bases. Germline assignment: CDR1 MNHEY and CDR2 SVGAGI. The CDR3 runs to 16 residues. The CDR3 DNA follows: TGTGCCAGCAGTTCCGGGAGGGGTCAGCTTCACTATGGCTACACCTTC. Residues: CASSSGRGQLHYGYTF.